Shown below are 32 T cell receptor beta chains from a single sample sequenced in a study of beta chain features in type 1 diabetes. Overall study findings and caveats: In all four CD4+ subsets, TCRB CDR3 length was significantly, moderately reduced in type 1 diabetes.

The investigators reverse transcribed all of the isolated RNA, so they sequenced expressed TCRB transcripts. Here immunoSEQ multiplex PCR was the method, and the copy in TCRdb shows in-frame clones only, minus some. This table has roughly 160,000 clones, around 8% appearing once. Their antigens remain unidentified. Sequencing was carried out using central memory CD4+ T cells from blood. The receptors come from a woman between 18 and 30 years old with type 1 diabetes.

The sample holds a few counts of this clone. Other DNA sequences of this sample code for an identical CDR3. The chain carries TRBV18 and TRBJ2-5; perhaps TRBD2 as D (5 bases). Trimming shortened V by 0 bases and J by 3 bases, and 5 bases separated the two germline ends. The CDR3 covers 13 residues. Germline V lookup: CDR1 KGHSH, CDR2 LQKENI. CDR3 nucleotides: TGTGCCAGCTCACCACCCGGGGAAGAGACCCAGTACTTC. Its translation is CASSPPGEETQYF.

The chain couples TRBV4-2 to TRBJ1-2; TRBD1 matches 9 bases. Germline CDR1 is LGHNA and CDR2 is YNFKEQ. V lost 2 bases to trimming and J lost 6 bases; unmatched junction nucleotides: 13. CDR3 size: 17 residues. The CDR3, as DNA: TGTGCCAGCAGCCAATCCACTCTGAGGACAGGGGAGGATGGCTACACCTTC. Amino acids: CASSQSTLRTGEDGYTF.

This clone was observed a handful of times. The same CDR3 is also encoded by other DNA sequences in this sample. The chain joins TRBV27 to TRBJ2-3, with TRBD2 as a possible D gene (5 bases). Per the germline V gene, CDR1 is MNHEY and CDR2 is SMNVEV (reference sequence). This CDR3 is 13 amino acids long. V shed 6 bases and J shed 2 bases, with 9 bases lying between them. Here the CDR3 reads CASRAGNTDTQYF. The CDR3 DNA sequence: TGTGCCAGCAGGGCGGGTAACACAGATACGCAGTATTTT.

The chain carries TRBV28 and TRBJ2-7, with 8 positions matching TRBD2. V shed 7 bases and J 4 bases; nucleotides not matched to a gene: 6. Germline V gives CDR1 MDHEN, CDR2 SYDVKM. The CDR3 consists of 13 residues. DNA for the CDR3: TGTGCCAGCACGGGAGGGTTTGGGTACGAGCAGTACTTC. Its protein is CASTGGFGYEQYF.

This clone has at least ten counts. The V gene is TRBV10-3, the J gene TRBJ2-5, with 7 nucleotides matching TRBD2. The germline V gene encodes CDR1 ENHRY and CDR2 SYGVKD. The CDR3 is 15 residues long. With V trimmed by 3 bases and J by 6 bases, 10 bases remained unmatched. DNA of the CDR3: TGTGCCATCAGTGACCCGCGCGGGAGAGGGCAGACCCAGTACTTC. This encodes CAISDPRGRGQTQYF.

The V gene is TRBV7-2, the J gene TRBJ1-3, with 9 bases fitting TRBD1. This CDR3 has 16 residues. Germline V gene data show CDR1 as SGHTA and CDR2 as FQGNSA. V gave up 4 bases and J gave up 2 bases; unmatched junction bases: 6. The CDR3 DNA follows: TGTGCCAGCAGCTCGTACGGGACAGGGACTGGAAACACCATATATTTT. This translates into CASSSYGTGTGNTIYF.

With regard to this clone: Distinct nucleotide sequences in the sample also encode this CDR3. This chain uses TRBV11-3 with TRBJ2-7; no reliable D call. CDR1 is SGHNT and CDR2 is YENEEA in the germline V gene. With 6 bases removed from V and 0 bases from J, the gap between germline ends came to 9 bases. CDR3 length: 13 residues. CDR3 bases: TGTGCCAGCAGTTCCGGAGACTCCTACGAGCAGTACTTC. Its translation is CASSSGDSYEQYF. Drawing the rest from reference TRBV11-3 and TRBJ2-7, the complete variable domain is EAGVVQSPRYKIIEKKQPVAFWCNPISGHNTLYWYLQNLGQGPELLIRYENEEAVDDSQLPKDRFSAERLKGVDSTLKIQPAELGDSAVYLCASSSGDSYEQYFGPGTRLTVT.

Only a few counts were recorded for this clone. The CDR3 DNA follows: TGTGCCAGCAGCTTGGGGCGGATTAACACTGAAGCTTTCTTT. Translation: CASSLGRINTEAFF. The genes are TRBV5-6 and TRBJ1-1; D is uncertain. Per germline, CDR1 SGHDT and CDR2 YYEEEE. V lost 0 bases, J lost 2 bases, and 8 bases lay in between. CDR3 length: 14 amino acids.

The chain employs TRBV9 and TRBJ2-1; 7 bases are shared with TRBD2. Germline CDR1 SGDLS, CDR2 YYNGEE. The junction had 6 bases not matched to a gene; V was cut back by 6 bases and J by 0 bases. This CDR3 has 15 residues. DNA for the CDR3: TGTGCCAGCACGGTGGGCGGGAGCTCCTACAATGAGCAGTTCTTC. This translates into CASTVGGSSYNEQFF.

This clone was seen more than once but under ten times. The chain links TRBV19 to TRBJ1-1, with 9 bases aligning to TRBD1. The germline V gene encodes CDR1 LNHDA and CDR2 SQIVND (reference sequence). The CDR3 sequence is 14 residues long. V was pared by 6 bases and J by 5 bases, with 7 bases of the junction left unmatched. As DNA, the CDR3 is TGTGCCAGTAGCAATACAGGGGGCAGGACTGAAGCTTTCTTT. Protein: CASSNTGGRTEAFF.

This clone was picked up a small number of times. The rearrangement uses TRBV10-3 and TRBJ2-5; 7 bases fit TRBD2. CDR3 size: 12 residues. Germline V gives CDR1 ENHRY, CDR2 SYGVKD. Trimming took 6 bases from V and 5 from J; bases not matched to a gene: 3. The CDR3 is CAISGGSETQYF. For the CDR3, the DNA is TGTGCCATCAGCGGCGGGAGCGAGACCCAGTACTTC.

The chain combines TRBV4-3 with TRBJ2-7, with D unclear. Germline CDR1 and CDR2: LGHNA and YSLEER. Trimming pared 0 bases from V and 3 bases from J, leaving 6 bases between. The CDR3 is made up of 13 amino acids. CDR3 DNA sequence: TGCGCCAGCAGCCAAGATTTCAGCTACGAGCAGTACTTC. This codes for CASSQDFSYEQYF.

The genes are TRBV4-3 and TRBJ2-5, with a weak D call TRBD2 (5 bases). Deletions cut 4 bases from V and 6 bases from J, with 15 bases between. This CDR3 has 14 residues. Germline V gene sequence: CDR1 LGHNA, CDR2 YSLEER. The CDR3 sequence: CASSPLGSGKTQYF. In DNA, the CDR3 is TGCGCCAGCAGCCCGCTAGGGTCGGGGAAGACCCAGTACTTC.

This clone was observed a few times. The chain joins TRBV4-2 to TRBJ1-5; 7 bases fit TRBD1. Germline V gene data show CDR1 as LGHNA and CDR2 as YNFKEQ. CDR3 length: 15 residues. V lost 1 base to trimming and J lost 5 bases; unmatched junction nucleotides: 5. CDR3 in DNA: TGTGCCAGCAGCCAAGGACAGGGCCATCATCAGCCCCAGCATTTT. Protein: CASSQGQGHHQPQHF.

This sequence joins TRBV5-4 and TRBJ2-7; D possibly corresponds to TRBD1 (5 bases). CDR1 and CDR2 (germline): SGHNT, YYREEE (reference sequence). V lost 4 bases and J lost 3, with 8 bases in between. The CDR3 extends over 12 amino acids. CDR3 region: CASSIDSYEQYF. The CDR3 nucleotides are TGTGCCAGCAGCATTGACAGCTACGAGCAGTACTTC. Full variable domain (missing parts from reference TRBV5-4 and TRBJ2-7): ETGVTQSPTHLIKTRGQQVTLRCSSQSGHNTVSWYQQALGQGPQFIFQYYREEENGRGNFPPRFSGLQFPNYSSELNVNALELDDSALYLCASSIDSYEQYFGPGTRLTVT.

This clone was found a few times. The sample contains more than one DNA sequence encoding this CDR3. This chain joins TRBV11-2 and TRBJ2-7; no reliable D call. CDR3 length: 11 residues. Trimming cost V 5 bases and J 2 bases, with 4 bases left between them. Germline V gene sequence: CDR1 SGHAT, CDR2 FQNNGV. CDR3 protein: CASSRAYEQYF. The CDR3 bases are TGTGCCAGCAGCCGGGCCTACGAGCAGTACTTC.

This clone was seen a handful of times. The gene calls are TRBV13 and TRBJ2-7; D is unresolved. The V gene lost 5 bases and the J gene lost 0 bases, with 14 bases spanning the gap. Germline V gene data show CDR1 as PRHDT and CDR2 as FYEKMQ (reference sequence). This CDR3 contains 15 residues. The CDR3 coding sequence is TGTGCCAGCAGCCAGACTCCTTATAGCTCCTACGAGCAGTACTTC. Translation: CASSQTPYSSYEQYF.

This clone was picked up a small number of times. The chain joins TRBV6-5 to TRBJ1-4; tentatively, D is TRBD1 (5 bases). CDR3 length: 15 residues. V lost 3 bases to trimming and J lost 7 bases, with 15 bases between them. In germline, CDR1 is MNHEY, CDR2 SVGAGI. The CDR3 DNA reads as TGTGCCAGCAGTTATAGGGTTGCGGGGGTTGAAAAACTGTTTTTT. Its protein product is CASSYRVAGVEKLFF.

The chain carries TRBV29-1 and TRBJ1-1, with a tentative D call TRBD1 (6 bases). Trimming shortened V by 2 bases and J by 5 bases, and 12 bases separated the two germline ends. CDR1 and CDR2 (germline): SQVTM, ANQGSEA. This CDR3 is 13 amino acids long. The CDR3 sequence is CSVETQGRTEAFF. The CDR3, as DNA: TGCAGCGTTGAAACTCAGGGGCGAACTGAAGCTTTCTTT.

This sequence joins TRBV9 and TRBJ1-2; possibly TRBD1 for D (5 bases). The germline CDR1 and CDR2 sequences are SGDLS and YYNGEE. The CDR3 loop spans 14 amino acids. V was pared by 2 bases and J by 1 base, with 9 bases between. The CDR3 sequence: CASSVGHFNYGYTF. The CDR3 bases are TGTGCCAGCAGCGTTGGACATTTTAACTATGGCTACACCTTC.

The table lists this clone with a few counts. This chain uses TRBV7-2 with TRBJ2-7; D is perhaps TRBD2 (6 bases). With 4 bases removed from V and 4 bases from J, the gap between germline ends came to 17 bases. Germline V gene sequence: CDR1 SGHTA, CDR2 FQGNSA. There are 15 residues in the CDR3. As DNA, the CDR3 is TGTGCCAGCAGCTCATCTTACCGGGGACTGTACGAGCAGTACTTC. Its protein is CASSSSYRGLYEQYF.

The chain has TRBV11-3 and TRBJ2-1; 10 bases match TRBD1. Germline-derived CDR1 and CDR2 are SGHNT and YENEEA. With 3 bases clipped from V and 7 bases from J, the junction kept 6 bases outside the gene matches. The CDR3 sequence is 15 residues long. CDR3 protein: CASSFGGQGLNEQFF. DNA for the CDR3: TGTGCCAGCAGCTTCGGGGGACAGGGGCTGAATGAGCAGTTCTTC.

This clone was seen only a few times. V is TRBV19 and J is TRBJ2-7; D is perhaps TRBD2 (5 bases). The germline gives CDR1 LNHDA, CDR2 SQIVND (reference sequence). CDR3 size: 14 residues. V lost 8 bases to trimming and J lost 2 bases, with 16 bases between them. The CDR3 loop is CASAAGGKTYEQYF. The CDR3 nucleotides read TGTGCCAGTGCTGCGGGTGGGAAAACCTACGAGCAGTACTTC.

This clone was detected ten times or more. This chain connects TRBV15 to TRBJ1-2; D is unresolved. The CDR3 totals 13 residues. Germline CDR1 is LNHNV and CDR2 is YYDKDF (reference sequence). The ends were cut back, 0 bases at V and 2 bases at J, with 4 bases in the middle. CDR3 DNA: TGTGCCACCAGCAGAGACAAAAACTATGGCTACACCTTC. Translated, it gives CATSRDKNYGYTF.

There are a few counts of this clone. Here the CDR3 reads CASSPGRSDTQYF. As DNA, the CDR3 is TGTGCCAGCAGTCCCGGTCGGTCTGATACGCAGTATTTT. This chain joins TRBV2 and TRBJ2-3; D remains ambiguous. This CDR3 is built from 13 residues. V lost 5 bases, J lost 6 bases, and 12 bases lay in between. Germline assignment: CDR1 SNHLY and CDR2 FYNNEI.

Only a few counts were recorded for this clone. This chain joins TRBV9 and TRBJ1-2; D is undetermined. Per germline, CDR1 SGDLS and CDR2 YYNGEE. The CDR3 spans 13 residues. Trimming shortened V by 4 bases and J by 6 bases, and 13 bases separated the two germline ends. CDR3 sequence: CASSLLLKNGYTF. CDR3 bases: TGTGCCAGCAGCTTGCTCCTAAAGAATGGCTACACCTTC. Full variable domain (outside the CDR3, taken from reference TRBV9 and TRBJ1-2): DSGVTQTPKHLITATGQRVTLRCSPRSGDLSVYWYQQSLDQGLQFLIQYYNGEERAKGNILERFSAQQFPDLHSELNLSSLELGDSALYFCASSLLLKNGYTFGSGTRLTVV.

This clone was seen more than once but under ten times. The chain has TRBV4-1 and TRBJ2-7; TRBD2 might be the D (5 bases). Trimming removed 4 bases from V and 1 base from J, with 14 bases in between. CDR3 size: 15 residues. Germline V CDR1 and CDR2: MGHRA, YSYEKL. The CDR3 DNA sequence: TGCGCCAGCAGCCCCACCCCGGGGTATTCCTACGAGCAGTACTTC. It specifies CASSPTPGYSYEQYF.

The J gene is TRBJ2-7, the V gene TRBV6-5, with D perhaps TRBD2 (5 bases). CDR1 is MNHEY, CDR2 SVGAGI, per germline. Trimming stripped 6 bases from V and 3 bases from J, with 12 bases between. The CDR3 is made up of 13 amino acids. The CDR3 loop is CASSYGEYYEQYF. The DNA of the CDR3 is TGTGCCAGCAGCTACGGGGAGTACTACGAGCAGTACTTC.

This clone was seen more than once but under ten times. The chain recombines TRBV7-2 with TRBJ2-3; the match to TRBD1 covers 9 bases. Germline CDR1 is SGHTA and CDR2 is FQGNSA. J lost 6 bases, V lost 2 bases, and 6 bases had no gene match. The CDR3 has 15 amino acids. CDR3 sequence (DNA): TGTGCCAGCAGCTTATTACAGGGGGCGGGGGATACGCAGTATTTT. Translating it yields CASSLLQGAGDTQYF.

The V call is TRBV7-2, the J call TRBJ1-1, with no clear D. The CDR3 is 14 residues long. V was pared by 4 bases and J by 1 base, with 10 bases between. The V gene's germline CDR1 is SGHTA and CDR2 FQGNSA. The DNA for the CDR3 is TGTGCCAGCAGCTCCCAGACATGGAACACTGAAGCTTTCTTT. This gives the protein CASSSQTWNTEAFF.

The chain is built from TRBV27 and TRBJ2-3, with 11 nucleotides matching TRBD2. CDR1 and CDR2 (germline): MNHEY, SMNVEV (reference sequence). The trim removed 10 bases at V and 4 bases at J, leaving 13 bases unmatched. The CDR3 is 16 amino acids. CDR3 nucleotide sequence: TGTGCCACCTCATCCCCCACTAGCGGGAGTGCAGATACGCAGTATTTT. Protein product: CATSSPTSGSADTQYF.

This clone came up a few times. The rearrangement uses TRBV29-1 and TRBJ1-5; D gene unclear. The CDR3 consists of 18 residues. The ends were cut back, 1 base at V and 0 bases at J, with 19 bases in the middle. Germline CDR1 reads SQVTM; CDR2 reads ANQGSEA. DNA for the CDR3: TGCAGCGTTGAAGGAGTAGTACCACCGGGAGGTAGCAATCAGCCCCAGCATTTT. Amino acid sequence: CSVEGVVPPGGSNQPQHF.